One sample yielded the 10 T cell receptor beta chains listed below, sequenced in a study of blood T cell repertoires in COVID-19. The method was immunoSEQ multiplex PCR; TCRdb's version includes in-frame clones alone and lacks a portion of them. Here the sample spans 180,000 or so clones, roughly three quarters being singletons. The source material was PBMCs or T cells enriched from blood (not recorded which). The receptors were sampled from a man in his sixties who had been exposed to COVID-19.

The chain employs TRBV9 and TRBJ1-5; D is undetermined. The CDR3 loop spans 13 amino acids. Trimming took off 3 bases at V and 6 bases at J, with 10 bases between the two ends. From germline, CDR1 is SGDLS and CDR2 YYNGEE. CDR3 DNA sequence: TGTGCCAGCAGCGAAGGACGGGGTCAGCCCCAGCATTTT. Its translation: CASSEGRGQPQHF.

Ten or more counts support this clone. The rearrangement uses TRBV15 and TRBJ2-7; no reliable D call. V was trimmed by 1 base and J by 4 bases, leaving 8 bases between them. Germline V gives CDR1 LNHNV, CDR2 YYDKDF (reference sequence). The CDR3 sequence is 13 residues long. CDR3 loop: CATSRVVEYEQYF. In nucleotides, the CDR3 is TGTGCCACCAGCAGAGTGGTAGAGTACGAGCAGTACTTC.

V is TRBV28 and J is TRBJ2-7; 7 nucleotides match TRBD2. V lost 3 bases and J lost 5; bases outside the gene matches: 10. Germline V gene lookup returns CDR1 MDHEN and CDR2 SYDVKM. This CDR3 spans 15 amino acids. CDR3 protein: CASSLSRDYTDEQYF. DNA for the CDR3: TGTGCCAGCAGTTTGAGTCGGGACTACACGGACGAGCAGTACTTC.

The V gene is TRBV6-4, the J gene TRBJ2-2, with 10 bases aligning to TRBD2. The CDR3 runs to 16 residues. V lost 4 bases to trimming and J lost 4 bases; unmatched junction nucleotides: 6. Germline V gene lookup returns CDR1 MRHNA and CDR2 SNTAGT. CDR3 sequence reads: CASSALAGAVTGELFF. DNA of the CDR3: TGTGCCAGCAGTGCTCTAGCGGGAGCGGTCACCGGGGAGCTGTTTTTT.

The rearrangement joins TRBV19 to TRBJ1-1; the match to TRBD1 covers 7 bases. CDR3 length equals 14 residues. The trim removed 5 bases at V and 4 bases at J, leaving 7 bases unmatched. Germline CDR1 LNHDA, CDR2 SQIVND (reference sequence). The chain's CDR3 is CASSGRTGSTEAFF. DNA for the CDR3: TGTGCCAGTAGTGGCCGGACAGGCTCCACTGAAGCTTTCTTT.

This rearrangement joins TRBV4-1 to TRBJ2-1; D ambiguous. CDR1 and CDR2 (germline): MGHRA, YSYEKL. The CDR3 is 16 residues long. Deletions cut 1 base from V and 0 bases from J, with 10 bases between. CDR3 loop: CASSQGSQSSYNEQFF. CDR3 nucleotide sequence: TGCGCCAGCAGCCAAGGGAGCCAGAGCTCCTACAATGAGCAGTTCTTC.

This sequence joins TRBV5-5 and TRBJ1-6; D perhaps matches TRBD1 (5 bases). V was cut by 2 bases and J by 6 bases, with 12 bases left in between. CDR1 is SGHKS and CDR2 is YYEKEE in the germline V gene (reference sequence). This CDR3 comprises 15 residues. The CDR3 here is CASSFRGASNSPLHF. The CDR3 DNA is TGTGCCAGCAGCTTCCGTGGGGCAAGTAATTCACCCCTCCACTTT. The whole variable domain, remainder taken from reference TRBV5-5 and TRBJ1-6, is DAGVTQSPTHLIKTRGQQVTLRCSPISGHKSVSWYQQVLGQGPQFIFQYYEKEERGRGNFPDRFSARQFPNYSSELNVNALLLGDSALYLCASSFRGASNSPLHFGNGTRLTVT.

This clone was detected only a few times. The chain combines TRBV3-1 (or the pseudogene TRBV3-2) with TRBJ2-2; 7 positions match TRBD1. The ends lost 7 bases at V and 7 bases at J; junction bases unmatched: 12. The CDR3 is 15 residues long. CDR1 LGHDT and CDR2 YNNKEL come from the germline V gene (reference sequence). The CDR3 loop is CASNTLDREGGELFF. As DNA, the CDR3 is TGTGCCAGCAACACATTAGACAGGGAAGGCGGGGAGCTGTTTTTT.

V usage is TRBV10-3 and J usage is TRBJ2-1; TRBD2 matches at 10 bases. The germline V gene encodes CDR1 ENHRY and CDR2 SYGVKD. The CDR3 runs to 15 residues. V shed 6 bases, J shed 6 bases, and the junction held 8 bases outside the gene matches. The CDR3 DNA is TGTGCCATCAGCAGCGGGGCTAGCGGGAGCAATGAGCAGTTCTTC. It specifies CAISSGASGSNEQFF.

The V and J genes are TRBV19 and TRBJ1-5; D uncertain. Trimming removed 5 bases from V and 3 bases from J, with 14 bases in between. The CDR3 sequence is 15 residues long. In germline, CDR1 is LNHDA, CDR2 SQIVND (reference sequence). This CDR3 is CASSLLTSSNQPQHF. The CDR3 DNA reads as TGTGCCAGTAGTCTGCTCACAAGTTCCAATCAGCCCCAGCATTTT.